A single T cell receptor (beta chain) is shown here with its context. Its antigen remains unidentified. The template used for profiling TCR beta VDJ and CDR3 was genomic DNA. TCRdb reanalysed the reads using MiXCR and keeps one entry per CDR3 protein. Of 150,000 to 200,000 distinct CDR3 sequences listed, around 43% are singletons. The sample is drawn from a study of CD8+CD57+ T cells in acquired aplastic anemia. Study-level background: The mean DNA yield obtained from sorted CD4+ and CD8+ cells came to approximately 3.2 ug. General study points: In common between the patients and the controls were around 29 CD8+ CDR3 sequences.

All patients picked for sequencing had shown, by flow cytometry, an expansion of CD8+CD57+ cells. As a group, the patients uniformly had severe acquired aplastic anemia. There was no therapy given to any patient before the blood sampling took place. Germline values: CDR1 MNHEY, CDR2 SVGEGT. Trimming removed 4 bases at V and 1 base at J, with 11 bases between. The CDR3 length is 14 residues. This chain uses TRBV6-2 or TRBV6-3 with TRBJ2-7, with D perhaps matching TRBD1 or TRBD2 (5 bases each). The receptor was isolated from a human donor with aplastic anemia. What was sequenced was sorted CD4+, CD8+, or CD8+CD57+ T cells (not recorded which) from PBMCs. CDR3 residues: CASSFRDGSYEQYF. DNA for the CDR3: TGTGCCAGCAGTTTCCGGGACGGATCCTACGAGCAGTACTTC.